The 11 T cell receptor beta chains below were found in one sample sequenced in a study of beta chain features in type 1 diabetes. TCRB transcripts that were expressed got sequenced, as all of the isolated RNA had been reverse transcribed. TCRdb's copy holds only in-frame clones and misses some; the assay was immunoSEQ multiplex PCR. The sample yields more than 120,000 clones, about 10% seen once. Sequenced sample: naive CD4+ T cells from blood. The origin of the receptors is a man younger than 35 in good health.

This clone was detected only a few times. The CDR3 loop is CASSSPGLDGYTF. The DNA of the CDR3 is TGTGCCAGCAGTTCCCCGGGACTGGATGGCTACACCTTC. The chain joins TRBV28 to TRBJ1-2, with D maybe TRBD1 (5 bases). Per the germline V gene, CDR1 is MDHEN and CDR2 is SYDVKM. V was cut by 4 bases and J by 6 bases, with 12 bases left in between. The CDR3 totals 13 residues.

This sequence joins TRBV2 and TRBJ2-2, with 9 bases fitting TRBD1. The germline V gene encodes CDR1 SNHLY and CDR2 FYNNEI. CDR3 length equals 14 residues. Trimming at V came to 7 bases and at J to 4 bases, leaving 4 bases not matched to a gene. This chain's CDR3 is CASNRGLITGELFF. The CDR3 DNA is TGTGCCAGCAACAGGGGGCTTATCACCGGGGAGCTGTTTTTT.

CDR3 in amino acids: CASSIAGTDTQYF. The CDR3 coding sequence is TGTGCCAGTAGTATAGCAGGGACAGATACGCAGTATTTT. The rearrangement joins TRBV19 to TRBJ2-3, with a possible D match to TRBD1 (5 bases). V was cut by 1 base and J by 3 bases, with 5 bases left in between. The CDR3 is 13 amino acids. Germline loops: CDR1 LNHDA, CDR2 SQIVND (reference sequence). The full variable domain, its missing parts supplied by reference TRBV19 and TRBJ2-3, is DGGITQSPKYLFRKEGQNVTLSCEQNLNHDAMYWYRQDPGQGLRLIYYSQIVNDFQKGDIAEGYSVSREKKESFPLTVTSAQKNPTAFYLCASSIAGTDTQYFGPGTRLTVL.

V gene TRBV7-6 combines with J gene TRBJ2-1, with 8 bases fitting TRBD2. Looked up from germline, CDR1 is SGHVS and CDR2 is FNYEAQ. CDR3 size: 17 residues. J lost 0 bases, V lost 5 bases, and 9 bases had no gene match. CDR3 sequence (DNA): TGTGCCAGCAGCCCCGGGGGGGTGCGAAGCTCCTACAATGAGCAGTTCTTC. Amino acids: CASSPGGVRSSYNEQFF.

This clone was counted only a few times. The chain recombines TRBV11-2 with TRBJ2-1; 7 nucleotides match TRBD1. The CDR3 sequence is 16 residues long. CDR1 is SGHAT and CDR2 is FQNNGV in the germline V gene. V was pared by 3 bases and J by 8 bases, with 13 bases of the junction left unmatched. CDR3 protein: CASSFLKTGKKDEQFF. CDR3 sequence (DNA): TGTGCCAGCAGCTTTTTAAAGACAGGGAAAAAGGATGAGCAGTTCTTC.

This clone was counted a few times. J is TRBJ2-5 and V is TRBV7-6; 8 nucleotides match TRBD2. The CDR3 consists of 18 residues. J was trimmed by 1 base and V by 3 bases; bases with no gene match: 13. Germline values: CDR1 SGHVS, CDR2 FNYEAQ. The CDR3 DNA reads as TGTGCCAGCAGCTTTCAACCCCGGGGCGGGGGGACCCAAGAGACCCAGTACTTC. This gives the protein CASSFQPRGGGTQETQYF. Based on the CDR3 plus reference TRBV7-6 and TRBJ2-5, the full variable domain is GAGVSQSPRYKVTKRGQDVALRCDPISGHVSLYWYRQALGQGPEFLTYFNYEAQQDKSGLPNDRFSAERPEGSISTLTIQRTEQRDSAMYRCASSFQPRGGGTQETQYFGPGTRLLVL.

This clone was recorded a few times. The chain employs TRBV4-1 and TRBJ1-2; D possibly corresponds to TRBD1 (5 bases). Trimming took off 0 bases at V and 4 bases at J, with 12 bases between the two ends. Germline CDR1 reads MGHRA; CDR2 reads YSYEKL. The CDR3 spans 15 residues. CDR3 sequence reads: CASSQDVDSTYGYTF. CDR3 coding DNA: TGCGCCAGCAGCCAAGATGTAGACAGTACCTATGGCTACACCTTC.

This clone was observed a few times. J is TRBJ1-3 and V is TRBV5-1; 7 bases are a match to TRBD1. This CDR3 contains 15 residues. CDR1 SGHRS and CDR2 YFSETQ come from the germline V gene. V lost 4 bases, J lost 0 bases, and 4 bases stayed unmatched. The DNA of the CDR3 is TGCGCCAGCAGCCGTGGGACAGACTCTGGAAACACCATATATTTT. Amino acid sequence: CASSRGTDSGNTIYF.

In this sample, this clone turned up many times. Here the CDR3 reads CASSPGLAGGTEQFF. The CDR3 DNA reads TGTGCCAGCTCTCCGGGACTAGCGGGGGGCACGGAGCAGTTCTTC. The rearrangement joins TRBV18 to TRBJ2-1; 15 bases fit TRBD2. Trimming took 6 bases from V and 10 from J; bases not matched to a gene: 7. There are 15 residues in the CDR3. Germline CDR1 and CDR2: KGHSH and LQKENI.

The chain uses TRBV6-5 and TRBJ1-5, with 10 bases matching TRBD1. V lost 8 bases, J lost 3 bases, and 7 bases stayed unmatched. Germline loops: CDR1 MNHEY, CDR2 SVGAGI. CDR3 size: 15 residues. CDR3 sequence reads: CASRRGTGDNQPQHF. CDR3 nucleotide sequence: TGTGCCAGCCGTAGGGGGACAGGGGACAATCAGCCCCAGCATTTT.

The table lists this clone with a few counts. The rearrangement joins TRBV9 to TRBJ2-2; 8 bases line up with TRBD2. The trim removed 4 bases at V and 2 bases at J, leaving 7 bases unmatched. The CDR3 totals 16 residues. Germline CDR1 and CDR2: SGDLS and YYNGEE. The CDR3 spells CASSLSGGFNTGELFF. The CDR3 region has the DNA TGTGCCAGCAGCCTGAGCGGGGGATTCAACACCGGGGAGCTGTTTTTT.